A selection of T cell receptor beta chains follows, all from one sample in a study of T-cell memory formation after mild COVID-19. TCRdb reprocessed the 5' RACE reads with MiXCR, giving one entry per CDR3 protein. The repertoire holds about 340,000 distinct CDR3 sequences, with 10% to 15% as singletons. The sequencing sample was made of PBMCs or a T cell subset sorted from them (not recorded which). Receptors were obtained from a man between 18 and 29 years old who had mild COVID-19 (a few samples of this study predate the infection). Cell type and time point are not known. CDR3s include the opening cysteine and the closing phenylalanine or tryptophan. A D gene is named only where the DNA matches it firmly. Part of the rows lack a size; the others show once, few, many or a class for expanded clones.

CDR3: CASSAGQQPLPRAFF; DNA: TGTGCCAGCAGCGCGGGACAACAACCCCTCCCAAGAGCTTTCTTT; size: many; V: TRBV5-4; J: TRBJ1-1; D: -
CDR3: CASSWAGDNEQFF; DNA: TGTGCTAGCAGCTGGGCGGGGGACAATGAGCAGTTCTTC; size: -; V: TRBV7-7; J: TRBJ2-1; D: TRBD2
CDR3: CASSPRAPENSPLHF; DNA: TGTGCCAGCTCACCACGGGCCCCAGAGAATTCACCCCTCCACTTT; size: few; V: TRBV18; J: TRBJ1-6; D: -
CDR3: CASSKVGAGNTGELFF; DNA: -; size: few; V: TRBV21-1; J: TRBJ2-2; D: -
CDR3: CASSPGRTSYNEQFF; DNA: TGCGCCAGCAGCCCCGGTCGGACCTCCTACAATGAGCAGTTCTTC; size: few; V: TRBV5-1; J: TRBJ2-1; D: -
CDR3: CASSQVPGGNSSGNTIYF; DNA: TGTGCCAGCAGCCAAGTTCCAGGGGGCAACTCCTCTGGAAACACCATATATTTT; size: -; V: TRBV14; J: TRBJ1-3; D: TRBD1
CDR3: CASSLMGRTEQYF; DNA: TGTGCCAGCAGCCTCATGGGGCGTACCGAGCAGTACTTC; size: many; V: TRBV3-1; J: TRBJ2-7; D: -
CDR3: CASSLGQGHTEAFF; DNA: TGCGCCAGCAGCTTGGGACAGGGCCACACTGAAGCTTTCTTT; size: few; V: TRBV5-1; J: TRBJ1-1; D: TRBD1
CDR3: CASSIDRGLLREQYF; DNA: TGTGCCAGCAGCATCGACAGGGGGCTGCTCCGCGAGCAGTACTTC; size: few; V: TRBV7-9; J: TRBJ2-7; D: TRBD1
CDR3: CASSYNGVYQETQYF; DNA: TGTGCCAGCAGTTACAACGGGGTGTACCAAGAGACCCAGTACTTC; size: -; V: TRBV6-2/TRBV6-3; J: TRBJ2-5; D: -
CDR3: CASSQAPTGNQPQHF; DNA: TGTGCCAGCAGCCAGGCCCCGACGGGCAATCAGCCCCAGCATTTT; size: -; V: TRBV4-2; J: TRBJ1-5; D: -
CDR3: CSARALGVAVLETQYF; DNA: TGCAGTGCTAGGGCCTTGGGGGTTGCAGTTCTGGAGACCCAGTACTTC; size: once; V: TRBV20-1; J: TRBJ2-5; D: -
CDR3: CASSEFVGLAGSAAGELFF; DNA: TGTGCCAGCAGTGAGTTCGTCGGACTAGCGGGGTCGGCGGCCGGGGAGCTGTTTTTT; size: -; V: TRBV12-3/TRBV12-4; J: TRBJ2-2; D: TRBD2
CDR3: CSARVQGSSYEQYF; DNA: TGCAGTGCTAGAGTTCAGGGAAGCTCCTACGAGCAGTACTTC; size: -; V: TRBV20-1; J: TRBJ2-7; D: -
CDR3: CSARGLRDTSALAKNIQYF; DNA: TGCAGTGCTAGGGGCCTCCGGGACACATCCGCGCTAGCCAAAAACATTCAGTACTTC; size: -; V: TRBV20-1; J: TRBJ2-4; D: -
CDR3: CSAQYRGPAGEQYF; DNA: TGCAGTGCTCAATACCGGGGCCCGGCGGGAGAGCAGTACTTC; size: few; V: TRBV20-1; J: TRBJ2-7; D: -
CDR3: CASSSYTTEYF; DNA: TGTGCCAGCAGTTCATATACGACGGAGTATTTT; size: few; V: TRBV7-2; J: TRBJ2-3; D: -
CDR3: CASSGTVNSPLHF; DNA: TGTGCCAGCAGTGGGACAGTAAATTCACCCCTCCACTTT; size: few; V: TRBV6-5; J: TRBJ1-6; D: TRBD1
CDR3: CASSLIGGSQPQHF; DNA: TGTGCCAGCAGTCTGATCGGGGGGTCTCAGCCCCAGCATTTT; size: -; V: TRBV27; J: TRBJ1-5; D: -
CDR3: CASSLRTLETQYF; DNA: TGTGCCAGCAGCTTACGGACCTTAGAGACCCAGTACTTC; size: -; V: TRBV7-2; J: TRBJ2-5; D: -
CDR3: CASSEQGMNTEAFF; DNA: TGCGCCAGCAGCGAACAGGGGATGAACACTGAAGCTTTCTTT; size: -; V: TRBV5-1; J: TRBJ1-1; D: TRBD1
CDR3: CASSLGLGQYEQYF; DNA: TGTGCCAGCAGCTTAGGACTAGGCCAATACGAGCAGTACTTC; size: many; V: TRBV7-6; J: TRBJ2-7; D: -
CDR3: CASSLGLADYNEQFF; DNA: TGCGCCAGCAGCTTGGGGCTAGCGGATTACAATGAGCAGTTCTTC; size: many; V: TRBV5-1; J: TRBJ2-1; D: TRBD2
CDR3: CASSYYTREKAFF; DNA: TGTGCCAGCAGTTACTATACCAGGGAGAAAGCTTTCTTT; size: few; V: TRBV6-2/TRBV6-3; J: TRBJ1-1; D: -
CDR3: CASSLPPSGVETQYF; DNA: TGTGCCAGCAGCTTACCCCCGTCGGGGGTAGAGACCCAGTACTTC; size: -; V: TRBV7-2; J: TRBJ2-5; D: -
CDR3: CASSNQKGHEKLFF; DNA: TGTGCCAGCAGCAACCAGAAAGGGCATGAAAAACTGTTTTTT; size: many; V: TRBV7-2; J: TRBJ1-4; D: -
CDR3: CASVAGGNTDTQYF; DNA: TGTGCCAGCGTAGCGGGGGGGAACACAGATACGCAGTATTTT; size: few; V: TRBV6-5; J: TRBJ2-3; D: TRBD2
CDR3: CASIPGLGRNTEAFF; DNA: TGTGCCAGTATCCCCGGGTTGGGGAGGAACACTGAAGCTTTCTTT; size: -; V: TRBV19; J: TRBJ1-1; D: -
CDR3: CASSPPGETEAFF; DNA: TGTGCCAGCAGCCCCCCCGGGGAAACTGAAGCTTTCTTT; size: few; V: TRBV6-6; J: TRBJ1-1; D: -
CDR3: CASSLGGPVGDTQYF; DNA: TGCGCCAGCAGCTTGGGGGGCCCAGTAGGAGATACGCAGTATTTT; size: few; V: TRBV5-1; J: TRBJ2-3; D: -
CDR3: CASSLGGGQNEQFF; DNA: TGCGCCAGCAGCTTGGGTGGGGGGCAGAATGAGCAGTTCTTC; size: many; V: TRBV5-1; J: TRBJ2-1; D: -
CDR3: CASSDSGGLPYNEQFF; DNA: TGTGCCAGCAGTGACTCGGGGGGTCTTCCCTACAATGAGCAGTTCTTC; size: few; V: TRBV6-4; J: TRBJ2-1; D: -
CDR3: CASSAQQNEQFF; DNA: TGTGCCAGCAGCGCACAGCAGAATGAGCAGTTCTTC; size: -; V: TRBV9; J: TRBJ2-1; D: -
CDR3: CASSTLQGSYEQYF; DNA: TGCGCCAGCAGCACCCTACAGGGCTCCTACGAGCAGTACTTC; size: few; V: TRBV5-1; J: TRBJ2-7; D: -
CDR3: CASRRDSYEQYF; DNA: TGCGCCAGCAGAAGGGATTCCTACGAGCAGTACTTC; size: few; V: TRBV5-1; J: TRBJ2-7; D: -
CDR3: CASSPEWTGQETQYF; DNA: TGCGCCAGCAGCCCGGAATGGACAGGCCAAGAGACCCAGTACTTC; size: -; V: TRBV5-1; J: TRBJ2-5; D: TRBD1
CDR3: CASRTGTAYNEQFF; DNA: TGTGCCAGCAGAACCGGGACAGCCTACAATGAGCAGTTCTTC; size: few; V: TRBV6-2/TRBV6-3; J: TRBJ2-1; D: TRBD1
CDR3: CASSHERSTNYNSPLHF; DNA: TGCGCCAGCAGCCACGAAAGAAGCACGAACTATAATTCACCCCTCCACTTT; size: -; V: TRBV4-1; J: TRBJ1-6; D: -
CDR3: CSARDAEQETQYF; DNA: TGCAGTGCCCGAGACGCAGAACAAGAGACCCAGTACTTC; size: many; V: TRBV20-1; J: TRBJ2-5; D: -
CDR3: CASSYVDGEQFF; DNA: TGTGCCAGCAGTTACGTGGACGGCGAGCAGTTCTTC; size: -; V: TRBV6-5; J: TRBJ2-1; D: -
CDR3: CASSEPGGGNIQYF; DNA: TGTGCCAGTAGTGAACCGGGCGGGGGAAACATTCAGTACTTC; size: -; V: TRBV19; J: TRBJ2-4; D: TRBD2
CDR3: CASSGQTEAFF; DNA: TGTGCCAGCAGTGGACAAACTGAAGCTTTCTTT; size: -; V: TRBV6-2/TRBV6-3; J: TRBJ1-1; D: -
CDR3: CASRGGQVRRDEQFF; DNA: TGTGCGAGCAGAGGAGGACAGGTTCGCCGGGATGAGCAGTTCTTC; size: -; V: TRBV2; J: TRBJ2-1; D: TRBD1
CDR3: CASSEGDYPGELFF; DNA: TGTGCCAGCAGTGAGGGGGACTATCCCGGGGAGCTGTTTTTT; size: -; V: TRBV6-4; J: TRBJ2-2; D: TRBD2
CDR3: CASSYSRGVGGEKLFF; DNA: TGTGCCAGCAGTTACTCGAGAGGGGTCGGGGGTGAAAAACTGTTTTTT; size: few; V: TRBV6-6; J: TRBJ1-4; D: -
CDR3: CASRVRGQAFNQPQHF; DNA: TGTGCCAGCAGGGTGCGGGGACAGGCCTTCAATCAGCCCCAGCATTTT; size: -; V: TRBV6-1; J: TRBJ1-5; D: TRBD1
CDR3: CASTSLAGYTDTQYF; DNA: TGTGCCAGCACTTCCCTAGCGGGATACACAGATACGCAGTATTTT; size: few; V: TRBV6-5; J: TRBJ2-3; D: TRBD2
CDR3: CASSQRDTQYF; DNA: TGTGCCAGCAGCCAACGAGATACGCAGTATTTT; size: many; V: TRBV3-1; J: TRBJ2-3; D: -
CDR3: CASSLTGPKAQYF; DNA: TGTGCCAGCAGTTTAACAGGCCCTAAGGCCCAGTACTTC; size: few; V: TRBV28; J: TRBJ2-5; D: -